This T cell receptor beta chain was sequenced for a study of cytomegalovirus exposure and HLA in healthy donors. At the level of the study: A previous analysis identified about 110 million unique TCR beta sequences derived from roughly 180 million T cells.

This clone was detected a few times. The antigen remains undetermined. Donors sampled were nominally healthy, though unrecorded immune exposures were likely. The CDR3 length is 15 residues. Per germline, CDR1 MRHNA and CDR2 SNTAGT. V was shortened by 0 bases and J by 1 base, with 9 bases between the two germline ends. Broader study findings: For most TCR beta V segments, an earlier analysis put the productive rate at about 87% or about 30% of the time.

PCR amplification relied on 60 Vbeta primers (plus 13 Jbeta primers). Repertoires were generated with immunoSEQ multiplex PCR, while TCRdb's copy carries only in-frame clones and drops some. The top ten clones hold 1.6% of a sample with 150,000 or so clones, 77% of them seen once. The genes are TRBV6-4 and TRBJ1-1; the D gene is possibly TRBD1 (5 bases). Sequenced sample: PBMCs. The clonotype was recovered from a woman in her thirties in good health and CMV-seronegative. DNA for the CDR3: TGTGCCAGCAGTGACTCTACGCAGGGGAACACTGAAGCTTTCTTT. Translated: CASSDSTQGNTEAFF.